The present entry profiles one TCR beta chain with its context. Its specific antigen is unknown. Base quality data are lacking; no much larger clone is found one base away. This sample was included in a study of T cell responses to AZD1222 COVID-19 vaccine (dated by TCRdb to about 2021). With regard to the full study: A total of 233 trial participants underwent TCR sequencing, of whom roughly 210 received two doses of AZD1222 and some 25 received two doses of the MenACWY control vaccine. Trial participants were enrolled into age subgroups of 18-55, 56-69 and 70-plus years, which contained 148, 28 and 57 TCR-sequenced participants, respectively. What the study reported, not specific to this receptor: Because no day 14 peak-response samples were available, the repertoires could be characterized only after the peak T cell response. After two AZD1222 doses, spike-specific TCR breadth and depth were significantly higher than at day 0 and than in MenACWY recipients. In the small 56-69-year group, the increase in depth fell short of significance, most likely because of low power. Participants were mostly white British and included more females than males, and it was suggested by the authors that clonal diversity may have been underestimated. The vaccine-associated CD4 TCRs covered the entire spike protein, and the dominant responses fell in regions 160-218 and 743-854. Reportedly, close to half of the unique spike-specific TCRs recognized epitopes lying outside the regions that are mutated in the B.1.351 and B.1.1.7 variants. Conclusions about previously exposed vaccinees are limited, since just a handful of AZD1222 recipients were seropositive for SARS-CoV-2 at baseline.

In the paper's terms, the time point label means: baseline before first vaccination. The intended sense of this specimen's treatment or condition label: meningococcal conjugate vaccine given as trial control. Samples from vaccinated people were obtained from the UK trials COV001 and COV002, which included a single-blind randomized controlled phase 2/3 trial of AZD1222 (ChAdOx1 nCoV-19) in healthy adults. For TCRbeta chain sequencing, PBMC samples from trial participants were taken at day 0 and at day 28 after the second dose. The CDR3 regions of human TCRbeta chains were analyzed by immunosequencing. For the original study's pipeline: TCRs in the repertoires were compared against a reference library of SARS-CoV-2-specific TCRs that had been generated with the MIRA antigen-specificity platform. Breadth meant the fraction of unique TCRs that were SARS-CoV-2-associated, whereas depth meant the fraction of total T cells that were SARS-CoV-2-associated. Using the MIRA data, each spike-specific TCR was assigned both to the spike region to which the TCR was reactive and to a CD4 or CD8 class. Log10-transformed breadth and depth values were compared by one-way ANOVA with Sidak's multiple comparisons tests. TCRdb stores this immuneACCESS table with in-frame sequences only. Part of the clones is absent; in the studies checked, under half of the shortfall reflects unresolved V genes, and no reason is known for the rest. The DNA gave D and trimming, while V, J and clone size come from that table. This sample has around 88,000 clones in its table, and over 85% of those were observed once. The ten largest clones take up roughly 2.8% of the sample.

V loses 0 bases of germline sequence and J loses 9 bases, and the interval between the two ends is 9 bases. Looking up the germline V gene yields CDR1 SGHAT and CDR2 FQNNGV. Including the terminal cysteine and phenylalanine, the CDR3 comprises 14 residues. The only DNA kept is the CDR3, 42 bases in frame from the first base. The specimen was peripheral blood, collected on day 0 of MenACWY control vaccination. The chain is made from TRBV11-2 and TRBJ1-6, with a weak D call of TRBD1 (6 bases match). The TCR comes from an adult in good health. For the CDR3, the sequence is CASSLDPGASPLHF. The base sequence is TGTGCCAGCAGCTTAGATCCGGGGGCTTCACCCCTCCACTTT. This CDR3, with the reference TRBV11-2 and TRBJ1-6 proteins standing in past its ends, gives the full variable domain EAGVAQSPRYKIIEKRQSVAFWCNPISGHATLYWYQQILGQGPKLLIQFQNNGVVDDSQLPKDRFSAERLKGVDSTLKIQPAKLEDSAVYLCASSLDPGASPLHFGNGTRLTVT.